These 32 T cell receptor beta chains came from one sample sequenced in a study of blood T cells in healthy people across ages. Together with a sample-barcoded 5' primer, a J-beta primer mix was included in a second PCR lasting about 7 to 11 cycles. TCRdb re-analysed the 5' RACE reads in MiXCR, keeping a single row per CDR3 protein. This sample has fewer than 2,000,000 distinct CDR3 sequences, with more than 35% found just once. Specimen: blood. Source of these receptors: a human donor in good health.

This clonotype was seen more than once but under ten times. At one end, the junction sequence differs from germline, possibly due to a read error. The chain carries TRBV29-1 and TRBJ1-2; no definite D call. The CDR3 runs 13 residues. The V gene's germline CDR1 is SQVTM and CDR2 ANQGSEA. The CDR3 DNA reads TGCAGCGCCTCGAGAGGCGGGAACTATGGTTACACCTTC. It codes for CSASRGGNYGYTF.

This clonotype occurred a few times. The chain links TRBV6-5 to TRBJ2-5; 7 nucleotides line up with TRBD2. The V gene's germline CDR1 is MNHEY and CDR2 SVGAGI. The V and J ends lost 0 bases and 2 bases, in that order; junction bases with no gene match: 6. The CDR3 totals 16 residues. The CDR3 coding sequence is TGTGCCAGCAGTTACTCGAAGGGAGGGCCACAAGAGACCCAGTACTTC. Translation: CASSYSKGGPQETQYF.

This clonotype was counted at least ten times. V usage is TRBV28 and J usage is TRBJ2-7; unclear D gene. V was trimmed by 5 bases and J by 2 bases, leaving 7 bases between them. CDR3 length: 12 residues. Germline V gives CDR1 MDHEN, CDR2 SYDVKM. The CDR3 region is CASSIPPYEQYF. CDR3 nucleotide sequence: TGTGCCAGCAGTATACCTCCCTACGAGCAGTACTTC.

This clonotype was observed a few times. The genes are TRBV12-3 or TRBV12-4 and TRBJ2-7; no clear D. The CDR3 has 15 residues. V lost 3 bases and J lost 6, with 18 bases in between. The chain's CDR3 is CASSFNLASRAEQYF. CDR3 DNA: TGTGCCAGCAGTTTTAATTTGGCCAGCCGAGCCGAGCAGTACTTC.

This clonotype has more than one count but fewer than ten. This chain connects TRBV24-1 to TRBJ1-2; possible D gene TRBD1, 6 bases. Germline-derived CDR1 and CDR2 are KGHDR and SFDVKD. This CDR3 contains 16 residues. V lost 3 bases and J lost 7, with 20 bases in between. CDR3 bases: TGTGCCACCAGTGATCCGTTTCGGACAGAAGTGTCTGGCTACACCTTC. It specifies CATSDPFRTEVSGYTF.

This chain joins TRBV14 and TRBJ2-5; D not certain. The germline gives CDR1 SGHDN, CDR2 FVKESK. CDR3 length: 17 amino acids. V lost 0 bases to trimming and J lost 5 bases, with 19 bases between them. CDR3 sequence: CASSQEWRPSSQETQYF. The CDR3, as DNA: TGTGCCAGCAGCCAAGAATGGAGACCCTCGAGCCAGGAGACCCAGTACTTC.

The chain links TRBV2 to TRBJ1-5; D unresolved. Germline lookup yields CDR1 SNHLY and CDR2 FYNNEI. The V and J ends lost 6 bases and 3 bases respectively, with 9 bases between them. This CDR3 comprises 13 residues. CDR3 loop: CASRDQANQPQHF. CDR3 nucleotides: TGTGCCAGCAGGGATCAGGCCAATCAGCCCCAGCATTTT.

This clonotype was observed a handful of times. The rearrangement joins TRBV7-6 to TRBJ2-7, with unresolved D. Germline V gene data show CDR1 as SGHVS and CDR2 as FNYEAQ. CDR3 length: 15 residues. The V gene lost 1 base and the J gene lost 5 bases, with 15 bases spanning the gap. The CDR3, as DNA: TGTGCCAGCAGCTTAGTTTTGTCAGAATGGGACGAGCAGTACTTC. This encodes CASSLVLSEWDEQYF.

On this clonotype itself: At one of its ends the junction is not consistent with the germline gene, which may arise from a read error. The chain employs TRBV6-2 or TRBV6-3 and TRBJ2-7; D is uncertain. Germline loops: CDR1 MNHEY, CDR2 SVGEGT. The CDR3 is made up of 13 amino acids. The CDR3 reads CVSSYALNYEQYF. CDR3 DNA: TGTGTCAGCAGTTACGCCCTTAACTACGAGCAGTACTTC.

Ten or more counts support this clonotype. The CDR3 DNA follows: TGTGCCAGCTCACGAGGGGGCGCGAATTACAATGAGCAGTTCTTC. Residues: CASSRGGANYNEQFF. The rearrangement uses TRBV18 and TRBJ2-1; TRBD1 aligns across 7 bases. Germline V CDR1 and CDR2: KGHSH, LQKENI. V trimming: 4 bases; J trimming: 4 bases; junction bases outside the gene matches: 7. This CDR3 has 15 amino acids.

This clonotype was observed a few times. The chain employs TRBV6-5 and TRBJ2-3, with D perhaps assigned TRBD1 or TRBD2 (6 bases each). CDR1 is MNHEY and CDR2 is SVGAGI in the germline V gene. The CDR3 is made up of 13 amino acids. V was clipped by 8 bases and J by 6 bases, with 15 bases between them. The chain's CDR3 is CASRGPGADTQYF. The CDR3 DNA sequence: TGTGCCAGCCGGGGGCCCGGCGCGGATACGCAGTATTTT.

The CDR3 is CSATTSGGAWETQYF. The CDR3 DNA is TGCAGTGCTACGACTAGCGGGGGGGCCTGGGAGACCCAGTACTTC. V gene TRBV20-1 combines with J gene TRBJ2-5, with 14 positions matching TRBD2. V shed 4 bases and J 5 bases; nucleotides not matched to a gene: 6. The CDR3 runs to 15 residues. Germline CDR1 reads DFQATT; CDR2 reads SNEGSKA (reference sequence).

The V and J genes are TRBV4-2 and TRBJ2-5; TRBD2 matches at 15 bases. After removal of 5 bases from V and 4 bases from J, the junction contained 11 bases not matched to a gene. CDR3 size: 18 residues. CDR1 and CDR2 (germline): LGHNA, YNFKEQ. The CDR3 DNA is TGTGCCAGCAGCACCGCCGGACTAGCGGGGGGGGCTGTAGAGACCCAGTACTTC. Amino acids: CASSTAGLAGGAVETQYF.

The V and J genes are TRBV7-9 and TRBJ2-1, with D unresolved. Germline values: CDR1 SEHNR, CDR2 FQNEAQ (reference sequence). The CDR3 consists of 14 residues. Deletions cut 3 bases from V and 13 bases from J, with 19 bases between. CDR3 sequence reads: CASSFLEPKETQFF. The CDR3 bases are TGTGCCAGCAGCTTTTTGGAACCGAAAGAGACCCAGTTCTTC.

This clonotype was detected once. V usage is TRBV28 and J usage is TRBJ2-7, with unresolved D. This CDR3 has 12 amino acids. V lost 5 bases, J lost 2 bases, and 7 bases lay in between. Germline V gives CDR1 MDHEN, CDR2 SYDVKM. The DNA of the CDR3 is TGTGCCAGCAGTAAGGACCCCTACGAGCAGTACTTC. Translating it yields CASSKDPYEQYF. Combining the CDR3 with reference TRBV28 and TRBJ2-7 gives the whole variable domain DVKVTQSSRYLVKRTGEKVFLECVQDMDHENMFWYRQDPGLGLRLIYFSYDVKMKEKGDIPEGYSVSREKKERFSLILESASTNQTSMYLCASSKDPYEQYFGPGTRLTVT.

This chain connects TRBV9 to TRBJ2-1, with 9 nucleotides matching TRBD2. Germline loops: CDR1 SGDLS, CDR2 YYNGEE. V trimming: 0 bases; J trimming: 6 bases; junction bases outside the gene matches: 7. This CDR3 region has 16 residues. The CDR3 nucleotides are TGTGCCAGCAGCGTAGTAGGGCGGGGGGGAATCAATGAGCAGTTCTTC. Protein sequence: CASSVVGRGGINEQFF.

The V and J genes are TRBV25-1 and TRBJ2-1, with D perhaps TRBD1 or TRBD2 (6 bases each). Germline V lookup: CDR1 MGHDK, CDR2 SYGVNS. The length of the CDR3 is 14 residues. Deletions cut 2 bases from V and 8 bases from J, with 13 bases between. The CDR3 bases are TGTGCCAGCAGTGAACGGGCCCGGGGGCATGAGCAGTTCTTC. Its translation is CASSERARGHEQFF.

DNA for the CDR3: TGCGCCAGCAGCCAAGTAACAGGGGTCGGTGAAAAACTGTTTTTT. It specifies CASSQVTGVGEKLFF. The chain couples TRBV4-3 to TRBJ1-4; 7 positions match TRBD1. The CDR3 length is 15 residues. Trimming removed 1 base from V and 7 bases from J; junction bases left unmatched: 6. Germline V gene lookup returns CDR1 LGHNA and CDR2 YSLEER.

The chain has TRBV7-2 and TRBJ2-7; 7 positions agree with TRBD1. V lost 5 bases and J lost 0; bases outside the gene matches: 13. The germline V gene encodes CDR1 SGHTA and CDR2 FQGNSA. The CDR3 length is 17 residues. This CDR3 is CASSPRADRVGSYEQYF. The CDR3 nucleotides are TGTGCCAGCAGCCCCCGGGCCGACAGGGTGGGCTCCTACGAGCAGTACTTC.

The V gene is TRBV10-3, the J gene TRBJ2-7; the D gene is possibly TRBD1 (6 bases). Trimming took off 2 bases at V and 3 bases at J, with 20 bases between the two ends. CDR1 is ENHRY, CDR2 SYGVKD, per germline. The CDR3 consists of 17 residues. The CDR3 sequence: CAISERLFEQGVYEQYF. The CDR3 coding sequence is TGTGCCATCAGTGAGCGGCTTTTCGAACAGGGAGTCTACGAGCAGTACTTC.

This chain connects TRBV7-9 to TRBJ2-7; the D is unclear. Trimming pared 5 bases from V and 5 bases from J, leaving 13 bases between. The CDR3 is made up of 13 amino acids. The germline CDR1 and CDR2 sequences are SEHNR and FQNEAQ (reference sequence). This CDR3 reads CASSPDWSNEQYF. CDR3 sequence (DNA): TGTGCCAGCAGCCCTGACTGGAGCAACGAGCAGTACTTC.

This clonotype was counted a few times. The genes are TRBV7-2 and TRBJ2-5; TRBD1 matches at 7 bases. CDR1 SGHTA and CDR2 FQGNSA come from the germline V gene. The CDR3 has 16 amino acids. The junction had 7 bases not matched to a gene; V was cut back by 2 bases and J by 1 base. The CDR3 loop reads CASSLNGGTAQETQYF. CDR3 sequence (DNA): TGTGCCAGCAGCTTAAATGGTGGGACAGCCCAAGAGACCCAGTACTTC. Variable domain in full (rest from reference TRBV7-2 and TRBJ2-5): GAGVSQSPSNKVTEKGKDVELRCDPISGHTALYWYRQSLGQGLEFLIYFQGNSAPDKSGLPSDRFSAERTGGSVSTLTIQRTQQEDSAVYLCASSLNGGTAQETQYFGPGTRLLVL.

This clonotype was observed a few times. The CDR3 DNA follows: TGTGCCACCAGGGGGGACTCCTATAGCAATCAGCCCCAGCATTTT. It translates to CATRGDSYSNQPQHF. The V gene is TRBV15, the J gene TRBJ1-5; D perhaps matches TRBD1 (5 bases). Trimming stripped 6 bases from V and 0 bases from J, with 12 bases between. The CDR3 covers 15 residues. CDR1 is LNHNV, CDR2 YYDKDF, per germline (reference sequence).

This chain connects TRBV4-3 to TRBJ1-5; D might be TRBD1 (6 bases). Germline values: CDR1 LGHNA, CDR2 YSLEER. V lost 5 bases and J 5 bases, leaving 16 bases between the germline ends. This CDR3 comprises 15 residues. The DNA for the CDR3 is TGCGCCAGCAGCATCGACAGGATGGGTTATCAGCCCCAGCATTTT. It codes for CASSIDRMGYQPQHF.

V is TRBV9 and J is TRBJ2-5; the match to TRBD2 covers 9 bases. The CDR3 has 16 residues. Germline CDR1 and CDR2: SGDLS and YYNGEE. V dropped 0 bases and J dropped 7; count of bases not matched to a gene: 10. CDR3 loop: CASSVGSGGSAGTQYF. The CDR3 DNA sequence: TGTGCCAGCAGCGTAGGAAGCGGGGGGTCCGCTGGGACCCAGTACTTC.

The V gene is TRBV6-1, the J gene TRBJ1-2; 9 bases are a match to TRBD1. From germline, CDR1 is MNHNS and CDR2 SASEGT. The trim removed 4 bases at V and 5 bases at J, leaving 5 bases unmatched. The CDR3 has 14 residues. This CDR3 reads CASSGGTGFYGYTF. CDR3 DNA sequence: TGTGCCAGCAGTGGCGGGACAGGGTTTTATGGCTACACCTTC.

The chain uses TRBV5-1 and TRBJ2-2; D is unclear. From germline, CDR1 is SGHRS and CDR2 YFSETQ. This CDR3 is 14 amino acids long. V gave up 1 base and J gave up 3 bases, with 7 bases separating them. As DNA, the CDR3 is TGCGCCAGCAGCTTGAAACTCCACACCGGGGAGCTGTTTTTT. Translating it yields CASSLKLHTGELFF.

This sequence joins TRBV20-1 and TRBJ1-2; tentative D call: TRBD1 (5 bases). Trimming took off 2 bases at V and 5 bases at J, with 12 bases between the two ends. Germline CDR1 DFQATT, CDR2 SNEGSKA (reference sequence). CDR3 size: 13 residues. CDR3 sequence reads: CSARQGFGYGYTF. CDR3 DNA: TGCAGTGCTAGACAGGGTTTCGGGTATGGCTACACCTTC.

The chain couples TRBV4-2 to TRBJ2-1, with D unresolved. V was trimmed by 4 bases and J by 8 bases, leaving 15 bases between them. Germline V CDR1 and CDR2: LGHNA, YNFKEQ. The CDR3 totals 14 residues. The CDR3 spells CASSPLTTGDEQFF. As DNA, the CDR3 is TGTGCCAGCAGCCCCCTTACGACCGGCGATGAGCAGTTCTTC.

V usage is TRBV12-3 or TRBV12-4 and J usage is TRBJ1-2, with D perhaps TRBD1 (5 bases). With 7 bases removed from V and 8 bases from J, the gap between germline ends came to 17 bases. The CDR3 is 13 residues long. The CDR3: CASIWEGIKGYTF. CDR3 DNA sequence: TGTGCCAGCATTTGGGAGGGGATAAAGGGCTACACCTTC.

The V gene is TRBV2, the J gene TRBJ2-2; 10 nucleotides line up with TRBD2. Germline trimming cut 3 bases from V and 7 bases from J; bases unmatched to any gene: 5. Per germline, CDR1 SNHLY and CDR2 FYNNEI. The CDR3 length is 15 residues. The CDR3 coding sequence is TGTGCCAGCAGTGAGCTAGCGGGGGAGATCGGGGAGCTGTTTTTT. The encoded protein is CASSELAGEIGELFF. Full variable domain (outside the CDR3, taken from reference TRBV2 and TRBJ2-2): EPEVTQTPSHQVTQMGQEVILRCVPISNHLYFYWYRQILGQKVEFLVSFYNNEISEKSEIFDDQFSVERPDGSNFTLKIRSTKLEDSAMYFCASSELAGEIGELFFGEGSRLTVL.

This clonotype has more than one count but fewer than ten. The rearrangement links TRBV7-2 to TRBJ1-5; D gene uncertain. This CDR3 comprises 13 residues. Trimming pared 0 bases from V and 5 bases from J, leaving 5 bases between. Germline CDR1 SGHTA, CDR2 FQGNSA. The CDR3 spells CASSLAEYQPQHF. CDR3 DNA: TGTGCCAGCAGCTTAGCGGAGTATCAGCCCCAGCATTTT. The full variable domain, rest sourced from reference TRBV7-2 and TRBJ1-5, is GAGVSQSPSNKVTEKGKDVELRCDPISGHTALYWYRQSLGQGLEFLIYFQGNSAPDKSGLPSDRFSAERTGGSVSTLTIQRTQQEDSAVYLCASSLAEYQPQHFGDGTRLSIL.